The 26 T cell receptor beta chains listed next were all sequenced from one sample in a study of blood T cell repertoires in COVID-19. The assay was immunoSEQ multiplex PCR, and TCRdb's table has in-frame clones only and misses some. The sample includes roughly 400,000 clones, approximately 90% of them seen just once. The specimen was PBMCs or T cells enriched from blood (not recorded which). Receptor source: a middle-aged woman who had been exposed to COVID-19.

The rearrangement uses TRBV9 and TRBJ1-3; possibly TRBD1 for D (5 bases). The CDR3 sequence is 17 residues long. Trimming took off 1 base at V and 0 bases at J, with 14 bases between the two ends. Germline CDR1 reads SGDLS; CDR2 reads YYNGEE. CDR3 region: CASSVSGDLTSGNTIYF. The CDR3 DNA reads as TGTGCCAGCAGCGTATCGGGGGACCTAACCTCTGGAAACACCATATATTTT.

The chain recombines TRBV28 with TRBJ2-7, with 7 bases that match TRBD1. The CDR3 has 14 amino acids. Germline lookup yields CDR1 MDHEN and CDR2 SYDVKM. J was trimmed by 6 bases and V by 5 bases; bases with no gene match: 10. DNA of the CDR3: TGTGCCAGCAGTCCAGACAGGGTAACGGCCGAGCAGTACTTC. This translates into CASSPDRVTAEQYF. Supplemented by reference TRBV28 and TRBJ2-7, the full variable domain reads DVKVTQSSRYLVKRTGEKVFLECVQDMDHENMFWYRQDPGLGLRLIYFSYDVKMKEKGDIPEGYSVSREKKERFSLILESASTNQTSMYLCASSPDRVTAEQYFGPGTRLTVT.

The chain couples TRBV6-5 to TRBJ1-4, with D hard to call. The germline V gene has CDR1 MNHEY and CDR2 SVGAGI. The CDR3 extends over 14 amino acids. V was clipped by 7 bases and J by 0 bases, with 9 bases between them. In nucleotides, the CDR3 is TGTGCCAGCAAGAGAGGGACAACTAATGAAAAACTGTTTTTT. Its translation is CASKRGTTNEKLFF.

V and J are TRBV6-5 and TRBJ1-6; 9 nucleotides match TRBD1. The CDR3 sequence is 14 residues long. CDR1 MNHEY and CDR2 SVGAGI come from the germline V gene. Unmatched junction bases numbered 9, after V lost 7 bases and J lost 11 bases. DNA for the CDR3: TGTGCCAGCAACCCGGGACAGGGTTTTCCACCCCTCCACTTT. This sequence encodes CASNPGQGFPPLHF.

V and J are TRBV19 and TRBJ2-3; D uncertain. The CDR3 covers 15 residues. Germline V gene sequence: CDR1 LNHDA, CDR2 SQIVND (reference sequence). V lost 5 bases to trimming and J lost 5 bases, with 17 bases between them. The CDR3 spells CASSPRRGTGDTQYF. CDR3 bases: TGTGCCAGTAGTCCCCGACGTGGAACGGGAGATACGCAGTATTTT. Full variable domain (missing parts from reference TRBV19 and TRBJ2-3): DGGITQSPKYLFRKEGQNVTLSCEQNLNHDAMYWYRQDPGQGLRLIYYSQIVNDFQKGDIAEGYSVSREKKESFPLTVTSAQKNPTAFYLCASSPRRGTGDTQYFGPGTRLTVL.

V gene TRBV7-2 combines with J gene TRBJ1-4; tentative D call: TRBD1 (6 bases). V lost 3 bases to trimming and J lost 7 bases, with 12 bases between them. Germline loops: CDR1 SGHTA, CDR2 FQGNSA. The CDR3 sequence is 14 residues long. CDR3 region: CASSLQGIGEKLFF. The CDR3 DNA sequence: TGTGCCAGCAGCTTGCAGGGGATAGGTGAAAAACTGTTTTTT.

This clone occurred a few times. The chain employs TRBV7-9 and TRBJ1-6; 8 nucleotides line up with TRBD1. The V and J ends lost 4 bases and 7 bases, in that order; junction bases with no gene match: 3. The CDR3 has 14 residues. Germline CDR1 SEHNR, CDR2 FQNEAQ (reference sequence). CDR3 region: CASSSGQANSPLHF. DNA of the CDR3: TGTGCCAGCAGCTCGGGACAGGCGAATTCACCCCTCCACTTT.

The chain joins TRBV11-2 to TRBJ2-6; no reliable D call. The CDR3 is 18 residues long. The V and J ends lost 1 base and 0 bases respectively, with 13 bases between them. Looked up from germline, CDR1 is SGHAT and CDR2 is FQNNGV. The CDR3 loop is CASSLAIGFRSGANVLTF. The CDR3 nucleotides read TGTGCCAGCAGCTTAGCTATTGGTTTCCGCTCTGGGGCCAACGTCCTGACTTTC.

The DNA of the CDR3 is TGTGCCAGCACCTCGTTGGAGGGTGGATCTTACGAGCAGTACTTC. Amino acid sequence: CASTSLEGGSYEQYF. V usage is TRBV6-6 and J usage is TRBJ2-7, with a weak D call TRBD2 (6 bases). The CDR3 spans 15 residues. Between the trimmed V and J ends, which lost 7 bases and 4 bases, there was a span of 20 bases. Germline V gene lookup returns CDR1 MNHNY and CDR2 SVGAGI (reference sequence).

The chain links TRBV7-6 to TRBJ2-3, with 12 positions matching TRBD2. The CDR3 length is 14 residues. The trim removed 6 bases at V and 6 bases at J, leaving 4 bases unmatched. Germline lookup yields CDR1 SGHVS and CDR2 FNYEAQ. CDR3 in amino acids: CASSLGLAGDTQYF. In nucleotides, the CDR3 is TGTGCCAGCAGTTTGGGACTAGCGGGTGATACGCAGTATTTT.

CDR3 sequence: CAWGGRTGTYEQYF. In nucleotides, the CDR3 is TGTGCCTGGGGGGGACGGACAGGAACCTACGAGCAGTACTTC. The chain is built from TRBV30 and TRBJ2-7, with 7 bases that match TRBD1. V dropped 5 bases and J dropped 2; count of bases not matched to a gene: 9. The CDR3 extends over 14 amino acids. Germline lookup yields CDR1 GTSNPN and CDR2 SVGIG (reference sequence).

The chain couples TRBV3-1 (or the pseudogene TRBV3-2) to TRBJ2-2; D is undetermined. The CDR3 is made up of 15 amino acids. Trimming pared 3 bases from V and 1 base from J, leaving 9 bases between. The germline CDR1 and CDR2 sequences are LGHDT and YNNKEL (reference sequence). In DNA form, the CDR3 reads TGTGCCAGCAGCCAGCCGGGTCGGAACACCGGGGAGCTGTTTTTT. Protein: CASSQPGRNTGELFF.

A single count supports this clone. The chain combines TRBV9 with TRBJ2-1; 11 bases agree with TRBD2. With V trimmed by 4 bases and J by 7 bases, 13 bases remained unmatched. The CDR3 spans 17 residues. Germline loops: CDR1 SGDLS, CDR2 YYNGEE. CDR3 amino acids: CASSRNVAGGPRNEQFF. As DNA, the CDR3 is TGTGCCAGCAGCAGAAACGTAGCGGGAGGGCCAAGGAATGAGCAGTTCTTC.

The V and J genes are TRBV30 and TRBJ2-7, with D possibly being TRBD2 (6 bases). Germline assignment: CDR1 GTSNPN and CDR2 SVGIG (reference sequence). With 4 bases removed from V and 3 bases from J, the gap between germline ends came to 19 bases. This CDR3 is 15 amino acids long. This CDR3 is CAWTFQGIGSYEQYF. The CDR3 DNA follows: TGTGCCTGGACATTTCAGGGCATCGGGAGCTACGAGCAGTACTTC.

The chain joins TRBV29-1 to TRBJ2-5, with TRBD2 matching over 16 bases. Germline V lookup: CDR1 SQVTM, CDR2 ANQGSEA. This CDR3 has 16 amino acids. The junction had 6 bases not matched to a gene; V was cut back by 4 bases and J by 4 bases. In DNA, the CDR3 is TGCAGCGTTGGGGGACTAGCGGGAGGGCCGGTAGAGACCCAGTACTTC. Amino acids: CSVGGLAGGPVETQYF.

A single count supports this clone. V and J are TRBV19 and TRBJ2-6; D not certain. There are 15 residues in the CDR3. CDR1 is LNHDA, CDR2 SQIVND, per germline (reference sequence). V shed 5 bases and J shed 0 bases, with 8 bases lying between them. This CDR3 reads CASSLSFSGANVLTF. The CDR3 DNA is TGTGCCAGTAGTTTATCTTTCTCTGGGGCCAACGTCCTGACTTTC.

This clone was found a few times. The chain is built from TRBV19 and TRBJ1-4; the D gene is possibly TRBD1 (6 bases). V gave up 11 bases and J gave up 3 bases, with 22 bases separating them. Germline V gene sequence: CDR1 LNHDA, CDR2 SQIVND (reference sequence). There are 16 residues in the CDR3. The CDR3 loop is CAAKDSPFGANEKLFF. In DNA form, the CDR3 reads TGTGCCGCGAAGGACAGCCCTTTTGGGGCTAATGAAAAACTGTTTTTT.

The chain couples TRBV2 to TRBJ1-1; TRBD1 matches 7 bases. Trimming cost V 3 bases and J 3 bases; bases outside gene matches: 1. This CDR3 contains 13 residues. Germline CDR1 SNHLY, CDR2 FYNNEI. The CDR3 DNA reads as TGTGCCAGCAGTGATGGGACAGACACTGAAGCTTTCTTT. Residues: CASSDGTDTEAFF.

This clone was observed at least ten times. This CDR3 reads CASSIVAGSSYEQYF. CDR3 DNA sequence: TGTGCCAGTAGTATAGTTGCGGGCAGCTCCTACGAGCAGTACTTC. The V call is TRBV19, the J call TRBJ2-7, with D possibly TRBD2 on 5 matching bases. This CDR3 has 15 amino acids. CDR1 LNHDA and CDR2 SQIVND come from the germline V gene (reference sequence). V dropped 1 base and J dropped 0 bases, with 10 bases sitting between them.

The V call is TRBV5-1, the J call TRBJ1-1, with a possible D match to TRBD1 (6 bases). The CDR3 totals 16 residues. V was cut by 3 bases and J by 0 bases, with 15 bases left in between. CDR1 is SGHRS, CDR2 YFSETQ, per germline. The CDR3 reads CASSWNTGWVNTEAFF. For the CDR3, the DNA is TGCGCCAGCAGCTGGAACACAGGGTGGGTGAACACTGAAGCTTTCTTT.

The chain has TRBV4-3 and TRBJ1-1; 7 positions agree with TRBD1. CDR1 is LGHNA and CDR2 is YSLEER in the germline V gene. J lost 5 bases, V lost 1 base, and 4 bases had no gene match. CDR3 length: 14 residues. The CDR3 DNA is TGCGCCAGCAGCCAAGCAACAGGGGCGACTGAAGCTTTCTTT. Translation: CASSQATGATEAFF.

This chain joins TRBV19 and TRBJ2-2; 11 bases map to TRBD2. V lost 5 bases, J lost 5 bases, and 7 bases stayed unmatched. Germline V lookup: CDR1 LNHDA, CDR2 SQIVND (reference sequence). The CDR3 spans 16 residues. The CDR3 loop reads CASSLSGGAQTGELFF. CDR3 nucleotides: TGTGCCAGTAGTCTTAGCGGGGGGGCACAAACCGGGGAGCTGTTTTTT.

This clone appeared once. This chain joins TRBV18 and TRBJ2-1; 7 nucleotides match TRBD2. Germline lookup yields CDR1 KGHSH and CDR2 LQKENI. V lost 5 bases, J lost 0 bases, and 7 bases stayed unmatched. This CDR3 has 16 residues. The CDR3 DNA sequence: TGTGCCAGCTCATCCTCGCGGGGGTACTCCTACAATGAGCAGTTCTTC. This encodes CASSSSRGYSYNEQFF.

This chain uses TRBV3-1 (or the pseudogene TRBV3-2) with TRBJ1-1; a possible D gene is TRBD1 (5 bases). CDR1 and CDR2 (germline): LGHDT, YNNKEL (reference sequence). The CDR3 is made up of 13 amino acids. Trimming removed 2 bases from V and 6 bases from J, with 10 bases in between. Written as DNA, the CDR3 is TGTGCCAGCAGCCAAATAGGAGGGGCTGAAGCTTTCTTT. This translates into CASSQIGGAEAFF.

This clone was recorded only once. V is TRBV6-5 and J is TRBJ2-3, with unresolved D. V gave up 7 bases and J gave up 1 base, with 3 bases separating them. Looked up from germline, CDR1 is MNHEY and CDR2 is SVGAGI. There are 11 residues in the CDR3. The CDR3 region is CASTGTDTQYF. CDR3 bases: TGTGCCAGCACAGGCACAGATACGCAGTATTTT.

This clone was counted once. CDR3: CASSQDMGAGLDGELFF. CDR3 DNA: TGTGCCAGCAGCCAAGATATGGGGGCAGGGCTCGACGGGGAGCTGTTTTTT. This chain connects TRBV14 to TRBJ2-2; a possible D gene is TRBD1 (6 bases). The CDR3 is 17 residues long. The V and J ends lost 0 bases and 7 bases respectively, with 18 bases between them. Germline V CDR1 and CDR2: SGHDN, FVKESK.